The clone carrying this T cell receptor (beta chain) turned up a few times. Some clones are missing from TCRdb's copy, which holds only in-frame ones; the method was immunoSEQ multiplex PCR. This sample has roughly 49,000 clones, with 80% to 85% found just once. The V gene's germline CDR1 is GTSNPN and CDR2 SVGIG (reference sequence). The CDR3 totals 13 residues. V shed 3 bases and J shed 10 bases, with 15 bases lying between them. This sample is drawn from a study of blood T cell repertoires in COVID-19. Study-wide background: T cells, B-cell-depleted T cells, or PBMCs provided the cDNA or gDNA that served as material.

The genes are TRBV30 and TRBJ1-4; no definite D call. The sequencing sample was made of peripheral blood. This TCR was recovered from a man in his fifties with acute or convalescent COVID-19. The CDR3 sequence: CAWSQATQGKLFF. For the CDR3, the DNA is TGTGCCTGGAGCCAGGCCACCCAAGGAAAACTGTTTTTT.